This T cell receptor (beta chain) was captured in a study of blood T cell repertoires in COVID-19 (dated by TCRdb to between 2020 and 2021). Describing the broader study: Samples covering the acute and convalescent phases of COVID-19 were provided by collaborators in the United States, Italy and Spain. The repertoires were released in a freely available public database intended as a resource for research on the immune response to SARS-CoV-2. HLA class I and class II types, where available, came from metadata supplied by the sample provider rather than from assay-based typing. The samples were drawn from the first 160 participants of the ongoing ImmuneRACE study and from 1,254 subjects provided by 6 global collaborators. The dataset comprised deeply sampled blood TCRbeta repertoires from subjects exposed to, actively infected with, or recovered from COVID-19. A de-identified subject ID, COVID-19 status, age in years and sex were almost always included in the sample metadata. The prospective study material was composed of cDNA or gDNA derived from T cells, B-cell-depleted T cells, or PBMCs.

The immunoSEQ Assay, a bias-controlled multiplex PCR, was used to amplify TCRbeta CDR3 regions from genomic DNA. The source study handled its data this way. The number of nucleated cells in each sample was estimated from the amplification of reference gene primers within the assay. Sequence reads were collapsed and filtered to measure the absolute abundance of every unique TCRbeta CDR3 rearrangement. For each sample, productive Simpson clonality was calculated as the square root of Simpson's diversity index across productive rearrangements. TCRdb took this table from immuneACCESS and kept in-frame rearrangements with V and J called. Such tables lack part of the clones; where checked against another copy, unresolved V genes explain under half of the gap, and the rest is unexplained. For V, J and clone size, that table is used; D and trimming come from the DNA. This sample lists about 200,000 clones; roughly 92% were detected once. The top ten hold roughly 0.76% of the sample.

At one collaborating source in Seattle, patients were enrolled during active infection and were followed longitudinally through the course of disease. The collaborating institutions used their own protocols to collect whole blood in K2EDTA tubes. For TCRbeta analysis, collaborators shipped samples as frozen whole blood, isolated PBMCs, or DNA extracted from either of those sample types. From the cysteine through the phenylalanine, the CDR3 covers 15 amino acids. Solely the CDR3 DNA is kept, with 45 bases framed from the first base. V and J lose 6 bases and 6 bases, and a span of 17 bases separates them. The germline V gene encodes CDR1 LNHDA and CDR2 SQIVND (reference sequence). This clone has a single count. Its recognized antigen is unknown. No much larger clone exists at a distance of one base, and base qualities are not known. Broader findings and caveats from the paper: Clinical and demographic metadata were provided uncurated, with the amount varying by source and participant.

The rearranged chain carries TRBV19 and TRBJ2-2, with TRBD1 as a weak D call on 6 bases. The sequenced sample consisted of peripheral blood. The clonotype was recovered from a man under 40 with COVID-19, enrolled during active disease. DNA sequence: TGTGCCAGTAGCAGGACAGCCTCGATATCCGGGGAGCTGTTTTTT. Its coded protein is CASSRTASISGELFF.